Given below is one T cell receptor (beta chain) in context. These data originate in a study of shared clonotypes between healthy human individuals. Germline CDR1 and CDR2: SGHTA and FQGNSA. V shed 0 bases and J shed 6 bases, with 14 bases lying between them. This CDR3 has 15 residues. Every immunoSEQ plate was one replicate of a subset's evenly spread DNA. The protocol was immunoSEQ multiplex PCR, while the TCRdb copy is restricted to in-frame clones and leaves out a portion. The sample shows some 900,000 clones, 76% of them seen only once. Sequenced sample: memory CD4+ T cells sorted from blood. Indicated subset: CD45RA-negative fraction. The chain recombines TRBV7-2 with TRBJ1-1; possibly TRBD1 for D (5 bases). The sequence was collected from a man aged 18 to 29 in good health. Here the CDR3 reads CASSLAWGLRAEAFF. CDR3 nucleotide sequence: TGTGCCAGCAGCTTAGCGTGGGGCTTGCGGGCTGAAGCTTTCTTT.